This TCR beta chain appears in the sequencing data of a study of neurological immune-mediated disorders. Germline V lookup: CDR1 SGHRS, CDR2 YFSETQ. CDR3 length: 13 residues. Trimming shortened V by 0 bases and J by 7 bases, and 10 bases separated the two germline ends. This clonotype is deemed medium-sized. The authors made cDNA by 5'RACE with 10-nucleotide random UMIs. Via MiXCR, TCRdb re-called the 5' RACE reads, giving one row per CDR3 protein. The sample records roughly 10,000 distinct CDR3 sequences, around 21% being singletons. Sorted libraries came from 950,000 to 1,000,000 CD4+ or CD8+ T cells.

The TCR was taken from a woman aged 55-69 years with HTLV-1-associated myelopathy (HAM/TSP). V usage is TRBV5-1 and J usage is TRBJ1-1; no reliable D call. The sequenced sample was CD8+ T cells from blood. Here the CDR3 reads CASSLVSGNEAFF. DNA for the CDR3: TGCGCCAGCAGCTTGGTTTCCGGTAATGAAGCTTTCTTT.